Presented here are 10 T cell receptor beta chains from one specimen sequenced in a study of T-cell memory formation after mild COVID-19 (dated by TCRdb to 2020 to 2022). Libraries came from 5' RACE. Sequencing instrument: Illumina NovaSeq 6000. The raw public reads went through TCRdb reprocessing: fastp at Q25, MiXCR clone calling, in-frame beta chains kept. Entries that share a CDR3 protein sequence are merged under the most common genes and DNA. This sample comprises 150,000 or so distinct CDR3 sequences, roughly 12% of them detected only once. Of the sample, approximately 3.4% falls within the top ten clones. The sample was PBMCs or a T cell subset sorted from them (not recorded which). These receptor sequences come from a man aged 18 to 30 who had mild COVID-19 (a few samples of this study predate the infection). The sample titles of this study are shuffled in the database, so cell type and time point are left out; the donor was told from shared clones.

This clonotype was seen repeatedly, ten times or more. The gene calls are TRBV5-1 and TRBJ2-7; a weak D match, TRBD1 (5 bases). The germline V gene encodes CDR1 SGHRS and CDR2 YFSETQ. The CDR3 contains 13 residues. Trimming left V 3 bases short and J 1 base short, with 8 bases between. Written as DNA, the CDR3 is TGCGCCAGCAGCTCCCAGGGTTCCTACGAGCAGTACTTC. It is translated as CASSSQGSYEQYF.

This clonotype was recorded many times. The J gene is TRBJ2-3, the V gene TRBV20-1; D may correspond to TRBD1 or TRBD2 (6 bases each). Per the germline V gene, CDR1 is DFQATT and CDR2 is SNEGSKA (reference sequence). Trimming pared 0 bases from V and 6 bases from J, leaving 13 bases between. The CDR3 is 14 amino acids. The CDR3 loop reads CSARDLGGLDTQYF. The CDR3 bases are TGCAGTGCTAGAGATCTAGGGGGGTTGGATACGCAGTATTTT.

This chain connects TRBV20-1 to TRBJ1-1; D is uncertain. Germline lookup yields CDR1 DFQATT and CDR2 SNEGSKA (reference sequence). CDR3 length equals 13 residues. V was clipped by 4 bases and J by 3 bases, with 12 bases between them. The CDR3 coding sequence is TGCAGTGCTAATCTACCTCGAGACACTGAAGCTTTCTTT. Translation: CSANLPRDTEAFF.

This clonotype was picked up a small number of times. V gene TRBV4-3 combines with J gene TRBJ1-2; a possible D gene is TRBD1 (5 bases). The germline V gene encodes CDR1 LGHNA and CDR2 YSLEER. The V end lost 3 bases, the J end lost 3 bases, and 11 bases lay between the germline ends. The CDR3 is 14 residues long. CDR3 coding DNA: TGCGCCAGCAGCCAGGATCAGGGTTACTATGGCTACACCTTC. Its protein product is CASSQDQGYYGYTF.

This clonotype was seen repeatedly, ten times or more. This CDR3 is CASSQDRLADTQYF. Here the CDR3 DNA reads TGCGCCAGCAGCCAAGATAGGCTCGCAGATACGCAGTATTTT. The chain recombines TRBV4-3 with TRBJ2-3; unclear D gene. V was shortened by 0 bases and J by 4 bases, with 8 bases between the two germline ends. This CDR3 has 14 amino acids. In germline, CDR1 is LGHNA, CDR2 YSLEER.

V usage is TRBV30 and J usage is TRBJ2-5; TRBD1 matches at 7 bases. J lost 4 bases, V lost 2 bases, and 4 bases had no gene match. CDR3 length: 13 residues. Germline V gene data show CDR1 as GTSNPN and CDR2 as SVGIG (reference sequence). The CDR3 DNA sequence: TGTGCCTGGAGTTATAACAGGGGAGAGACCCAGTACTTC. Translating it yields CAWSYNRGETQYF.

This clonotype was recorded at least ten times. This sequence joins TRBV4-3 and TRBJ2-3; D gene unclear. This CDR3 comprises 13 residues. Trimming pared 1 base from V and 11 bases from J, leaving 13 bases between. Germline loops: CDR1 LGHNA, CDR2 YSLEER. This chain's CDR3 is CASSQVRESGQYF. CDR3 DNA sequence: TGCGCCAGCAGCCAAGTAAGAGAGTCGGGGCAGTATTTT.

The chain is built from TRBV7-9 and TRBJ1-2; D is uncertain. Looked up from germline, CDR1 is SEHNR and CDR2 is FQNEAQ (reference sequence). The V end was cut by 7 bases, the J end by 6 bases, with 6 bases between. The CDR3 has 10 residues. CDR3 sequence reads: CASIGDGYTF. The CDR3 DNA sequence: TGTGCCAGCATTGGGGATGGCTACACCTTC.

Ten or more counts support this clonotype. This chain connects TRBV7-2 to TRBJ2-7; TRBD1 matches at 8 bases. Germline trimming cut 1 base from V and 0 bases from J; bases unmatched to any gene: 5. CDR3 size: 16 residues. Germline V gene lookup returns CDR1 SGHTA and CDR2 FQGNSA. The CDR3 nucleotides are TGTGCCAGCAGCTTAGACGCCGGGACAGGCTCCTACGAGCAGTACTTC. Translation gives CASSLDAGTGSYEQYF.

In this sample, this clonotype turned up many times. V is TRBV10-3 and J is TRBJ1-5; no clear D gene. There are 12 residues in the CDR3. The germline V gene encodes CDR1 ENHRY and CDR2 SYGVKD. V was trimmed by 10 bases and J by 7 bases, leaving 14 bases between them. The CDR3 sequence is CATARAGQPQHF. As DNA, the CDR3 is TGTGCCACCGCGAGGGCAGGACAGCCCCAGCATTTT.